These 9 T cell receptor beta chains were sequenced from one sample in a study of cytomegalovirus exposure and HLA in healthy donors. 13 Jbeta primers and 60 Vbeta primers were used for the PCR. Libraries were prepared by immunoSEQ multiplex PCR; TCRdb keeps only in-frame clonotypes and omits some of them. The sample consists of approximately 190,000 clones, approximately 80% of them appearing once. Sequencing was done on a sample of PBMCs. These receptors originate from a woman younger than 45 in good health and CMV-seronegative.

The rearrangement links TRBV19 to TRBJ1-1; 9 nucleotides match TRBD1. Germline loops: CDR1 LNHDA, CDR2 SQIVND (reference sequence). The V and J ends lost 5 bases and 11 bases, in that order; junction bases with no gene match: 6. The CDR3 contains 12 residues. The CDR3 DNA follows: TGTGCCAGTAGTCCGGGACAGGGCACGGCTTTCTTT. Its translation: CASSPGQGTAFF.

In its sample, this clone was seen a few times. CDR3 nucleotides: TGTGCCAGCAGTGAACCGGCGGGAGTGAACAATGAGCAGTTCTTC. Protein: CASSEPAGVNNEQFF. The chain joins TRBV2 to TRBJ2-1, with 7 nucleotides matching TRBD2. CDR1 is SNHLY, CDR2 FYNNEI, per germline. The junction had 6 bases not matched to a gene; V was cut back by 2 bases and J by 5 bases. The CDR3 has 15 amino acids. Based on the CDR3 plus reference TRBV2 and TRBJ2-1, the full variable domain is EPEVTQTPSHQVTQMGQEVILRCVPISNHLYFYWYRQILGQKVEFLVSFYNNEISEKSEIFDDQFSVERPDGSNFTLKIRSTKLEDSAMYFCASSEPAGVNNEQFFGPGTRLTVL.

The chain recombines TRBV9 with TRBJ1-6; a possible D gene is TRBD1 (6 bases). The ends were cut back, 3 bases at V and 7 bases at J, with 11 bases in the middle. CDR3 length: 14 residues. Germline CDR1 is SGDLS and CDR2 is YYNGEE. CDR3 residues: CASSAQGTNSPLHF. CDR3 DNA: TGTGCCAGCAGCGCACAGGGTACCAATTCACCCCTCCACTTT.

This chain uses TRBV6-6 with TRBJ2-5, with D unclear. Per germline, CDR1 MNHNY and CDR2 SVGAGI (reference sequence). V lost 2 bases, J lost 1 base, and 11 bases lay in between. This CDR3 comprises 15 residues. The CDR3 protein is CASSYLGGSQETQYF. CDR3 nucleotides: TGTGCCAGCAGTTACCTTGGCGGCTCCCAAGAGACCCAGTACTTC.

This chain connects TRBV18 to TRBJ2-1; 11 bases fit TRBD2. J was trimmed by 5 bases and V by 6 bases; bases with no gene match: 18. CDR1 KGHSH and CDR2 LQKENI come from the germline V gene. The CDR3 runs 19 residues. In DNA form, the CDR3 reads TGTGCCAGCTCCGGGACCACTAGCGGGAGTGGTTTTGGGGACAATGAGCAGTTCTTC. As protein: CASSGTTSGSGFGDNEQFF.

This rearrangement joins TRBV29-1 to TRBJ1-2; 10 bases match TRBD1. After removal of 4 bases from V and 6 bases from J, the junction contained 5 bases not matched to a gene. This CDR3 spans 13 amino acids. Germline CDR1 reads SQVTM; CDR2 reads ANQGSEA. CDR3 in DNA: TGCAGCGTTGGAGGGACAGGGGCGGATGGCTACACCTTC. It specifies CSVGGTGADGYTF.

The count of this clone is one. The chain employs TRBV7-9 and TRBJ1-1, with D possibly being TRBD1 (5 bases). CDR3 length: 14 amino acids. In germline, CDR1 is SEHNR, CDR2 FQNEAQ (reference sequence). The ends were cut back, 1 base at V and 1 base at J, with 7 bases in the middle. The CDR3 loop is CASSLGGQNTEAFF. CDR3 nucleotide sequence: TGTGCCAGCAGCTTAGGTGGACAGAACACTGAAGCTTTCTTT.

The chain is built from TRBV5-1 and TRBJ2-1, with D possibly being TRBD1 (5 bases). CDR3 length: 15 residues. CDR1 SGHRS and CDR2 YFSETQ come from the germline V gene. The V gene lost 0 bases and the J gene lost 6 bases, with 13 bases spanning the gap. The CDR3 DNA sequence: TGCGCCAGCAGCTTGGAGGGGCAGAATCGCAATGAGCAGTTCTTC. Translating it yields CASSLEGQNRNEQFF.

The gene calls are TRBV7-9 and TRBJ2-3; D is unclear. The CDR3 contains 16 residues. From germline, CDR1 is SEHNR and CDR2 FQNEAQ (reference sequence). V was cut by 1 base and J by 0 bases, with 11 bases left in between. CDR3 amino acids: CASSLGPGSSTDTQYF. DNA of the CDR3: TGTGCCAGCAGCTTAGGTCCAGGTTCTAGCACAGATACGCAGTATTTT.